This TCR beta chain was recorded in a study of T-cell memory formation after mild COVID-19. As for the study in general: For the most part, TCR clusters were specific to one donor.

Trimming cost V 9 bases and J 1 base; bases outside gene matches: 15. The CDR3 runs 17 residues. The germline CDR1 and CDR2 sequences are MDHEN and SYDVKM. TCRdb ran MiXCR on the 5' RACE reads and lists one entry per CDR3 protein. The repertoire has approximately 190,000 distinct CDR3 sequences, approximately 16% of them found once; the top ten carry roughly 2.3%. The study's findings and limits: Some SARS-CoV-2-responding clones were already detected in memory before infection.

A note on this clonotype: Its matching antigen is unknown.

This TCR derives from an adult woman who had mild COVID-19 (a few samples of this study predate the infection). Cell type and time point are not known. The chain links TRBV28 to TRBJ2-7, with 10 bases matching TRBD1. Sequencing was carried out using PBMCs or a T cell subset sorted from them (not recorded which). The CDR3 sequence: CASLGTGVTGRSYEQYF. In DNA form, the CDR3 reads TGTGCCAGTCTCGGGACAGGGGTCACGGGGAGGTCCTACGAGCAGTACTTC.